The 30 T cell receptor beta chains presented below share a single source sample, sequenced in a study of Tregs in tolerant kidney transplant recipients. Assay used: immunoSEQ multiplex PCR; TCRdb lists only in-frame clones, some missing. Of approximately 260,000 clones in the sample, around 81% are singletons; the top ten hold roughly 0.67%. The sample taken for sequencing was CD4+ T cells from blood. These TCRs come from a human donor in good health.

The gene calls are TRBV5-4 and TRBJ1-1; TRBD1 matches 10 bases. This CDR3 spans 15 amino acids. The trim removed 3 bases at V and 4 bases at J, leaving 6 bases unmatched. CDR1 and CDR2 (germline): SGHNT, YYREEE (reference sequence). CDR3 nucleotides: TGTGCCAGCAGCTCAACGGACAGGGGGGGCACTGAAGCTTTCTTT. Protein sequence: CASSSTDRGGTEAFF.

This sequence joins TRBV6-1 and TRBJ2-5; 8 bases line up with TRBD1. The junction had 8 bases not matched to a gene; V was cut back by 6 bases and J by 5 bases. Germline values: CDR1 MNHNS, CDR2 SASEGT. The CDR3 is 14 amino acids. CDR3 sequence: CASSPETGVETQYF. The CDR3 DNA follows: TGTGCCAGCAGCCCTGAGACAGGGGTGGAGACCCAGTACTTC.

V is TRBV5-1 and J is TRBJ1-6; D is undetermined. The CDR3 length is 14 residues. Trimming left V 2 bases short and J 7 bases short, with 10 bases between. The V gene's germline CDR1 is SGHRS and CDR2 YFSETQ. CDR3 amino acids: CASSLPGRNSPLHF. The CDR3 DNA reads as TGCGCCAGCAGCTTACCAGGAAGAAATTCACCCCTCCACTTT.

The rearrangement uses TRBV5-4 and TRBJ1-1; 10 nucleotides match TRBD1. Germline trimming cut 4 bases from V and 5 bases from J; bases unmatched to any gene: 5. The CDR3 is made up of 14 amino acids. The germline gives CDR1 SGHNT, CDR2 YYREEE (reference sequence). The CDR3: CASSLTGGRTEAFF. CDR3 nucleotide sequence: TGTGCCAGCAGCCTGACAGGGGGCAGAACTGAAGCTTTCTTT.

The chain carries TRBV15 and TRBJ2-1; D gene uncertain. This CDR3 is 14 amino acids long. Germline V lookup: CDR1 LNHNV, CDR2 YYDKDF (reference sequence). Deletions cut 0 bases from V and 0 bases from J, with 3 bases between. CDR3 sequence reads: CATSRENSYNEQFF. The CDR3 DNA reads as TGTGCCACCAGCAGAGAAAACTCCTACAATGAGCAGTTCTTC.

This rearrangement joins TRBV10-3 to TRBJ1-1, with 8 bases matching TRBD1. CDR1 and CDR2 (germline): ENHRY, SYGVKD. This CDR3 has 13 residues. The V segment lost 3 bases and the J segment 6 bases; nucleotides outside the gene matches: 3. Here the CDR3 reads CAISEVTGAEAFF. The CDR3 DNA is TGTGCCATCAGTGAAGTGACAGGGGCTGAAGCTTTCTTT.

This chain connects TRBV5-1 to TRBJ2-7; 11 positions match TRBD2. The CDR3 extends over 15 amino acids. Germline V lookup: CDR1 SGHRS, CDR2 YFSETQ. Losses at the gene ends were 4 bases for V and 0 bases for J; bases not matched to a gene: 3. The CDR3 nucleotides are TGCGCCAGCAGCCAACTAGCGGGAGTCTCCTACGAGCAGTACTTC. It is translated as CASSQLAGVSYEQYF. Filled out from reference TRBV5-1 and TRBJ2-7, the complete variable domain reads KAGVTQTPRYLIKTRGQQVTLSCSPISGHRSVSWYQQTPGQGLQFLFEYFSETQRNKGNFPGRFSGRQFSNSRSEMNVSTLELGDSALYLCASSQLAGVSYEQYFGPGTRLTVT.

The DNA of the CDR3 is TGTGCCAGTAGTATTACGGGGACTGGAGAAGCTTTCTTT. Encoded protein: CASSITGTGEAFF. V and J are TRBV19 and TRBJ1-1; TRBD1 is a possible D gene (5 bases). The CDR3 runs 13 residues. Trimming pared 3 bases from V and 8 bases from J, leaving 13 bases between. Germline values: CDR1 LNHDA, CDR2 SQIVND (reference sequence).

The CDR3 DNA sequence: TGTGCCAGCAGCCATCAGGACCCGAGGAGCGAGCAGTACTTC. Translating it yields CASSHQDPRSEQYF. The V and J genes are TRBV6-6 and TRBJ2-7; D gene uncertain. The CDR3 consists of 14 residues. Germline values: CDR1 MNHNY, CDR2 SVGAGI (reference sequence). The V end lost 6 bases, the J end lost 6 bases, and 18 bases lay between the germline ends.

This clone has just one count. V usage is TRBV10-1 and J usage is TRBJ2-2; 7 nucleotides line up with TRBD1. Germline CDR1 and CDR2: WNHNN and SYGVQD (reference sequence). There are 18 residues in the CDR3. V lost 4 bases and J lost 3; bases outside the gene matches: 14. The CDR3 region has the DNA TGCGCCAGCAGTGGGGCCCTTCTACAGGGGCCGGACACCGGGGAGCTGTTTTTT. It encodes CASSGALLQGPDTGELFF.

The chain combines TRBV11-2 with TRBJ2-1; 10 bases line up with TRBD1. V shed 5 bases and J 3 bases; nucleotides not matched to a gene: 10. This CDR3 comprises 17 residues. From germline, CDR1 is SGHAT and CDR2 FQNNGV. In nucleotides, the CDR3 is TGTGCCAGCAGCCGAGGACCGACAGGGGGCGACTACAATGAGCAGTTCTTC. Translating gives CASSRGPTGGDYNEQFF.

This chain links TRBV7-2 with TRBJ2-2, with a weak D call TRBD1 (5 bases). This CDR3 is built from 16 residues. Germline V gene sequence: CDR1 SGHTA, CDR2 FQGNSA. The ends were cut back, 1 base at V and 2 bases at J, with 11 bases in the middle. The CDR3 bases are TGTGCCAGCAGCTTAGGGGGCAGGCTTAACACCGGGGAGCTGTTTTTT. It is translated as CASSLGGRLNTGELFF.

The chain links TRBV6-5 to TRBJ1-1, with unresolved D. The CDR3 is 14 amino acids. Germline CDR1 and CDR2: MNHEY and SVGAGI. Trimming stripped 2 bases from V and 6 bases from J, with 13 bases between. The CDR3 loop is CASSYGQPWPEAFF. The CDR3 coding sequence is TGTGCCAGCAGTTACGGGCAACCGTGGCCTGAAGCTTTCTTT.

This chain joins TRBV9 and TRBJ1-1; D is possibly TRBD1 (5 bases). The CDR3 is made up of 14 amino acids. V was shortened by 0 bases and J by 5 bases, with 11 bases between the two germline ends. The germline CDR1 and CDR2 sequences are SGDLS and YYNGEE. This CDR3 is CASSVAGPRTEAFF. The CDR3, as DNA: TGTGCCAGCAGCGTAGCGGGGCCCAGGACTGAAGCTTTCTTT.

This clone is a singleton in its sample. The V and J genes are TRBV11-2 and TRBJ2-3; 7 bases are a match to TRBD2. Trimming took 3 bases from V and 0 from J; bases not matched to a gene: 6. Germline V lookup: CDR1 SGHAT, CDR2 FQNNGV. The CDR3 length is 16 residues. CDR3 coding DNA: TGTGCCAGCAGCTTGACTAGCCTGTCTAGCACAGATACGCAGTATTTT. This encodes CASSLTSLSSTDTQYF.

The chain is built from TRBV29-1 and TRBJ2-5, with TRBD2 matching 8 bases. The trim removed 5 bases at V and 4 bases at J, leaving 9 bases unmatched. This CDR3 has 14 amino acids. CDR1 and CDR2 from the germline V gene are SQVTM and ANQGSEA. The CDR3 DNA reads TGCAGCGTTCTGGAAGTAAGCGGGAGAGAGACCCAGTACTTC. It yields the protein CSVLEVSGRETQYF.

V and J are TRBV6-6 and TRBJ1-1, with D perhaps TRBD1 (5 bases). The CDR3 sequence is 15 residues long. Trimming took off 5 bases at V and 5 bases at J, with 18 bases between the two ends. CDR1 MNHNY and CDR2 SVGAGI come from the germline V gene (reference sequence). In nucleotides, the CDR3 is TGTGCCAGCAGTCTCCCATGGGGGGTTGAGACTGAAGCTTTCTTT. Protein: CASSLPWGVETEAFF.

The sample holds one count of this clone. The V and J genes are TRBV18 and TRBJ1-1; no clear D. CDR3 length: 13 amino acids. Germline CDR1 reads KGHSH; CDR2 reads LQKENI. V was trimmed by 2 bases and J by 3 bases, leaving 7 bases between them. CDR3 DNA sequence: TGTGCCAGCTCACCAATTAAGGACACTGAAGCTTTCTTT. Translated: CASSPIKDTEAFF.

The CDR3 region has the DNA TGTGCCAGCAAGCCAGGGACGGTTAATGAAAAACTGTTTTTT. This sequence encodes CASKPGTVNEKLFF. J is TRBJ1-4 and V is TRBV6-5; possible D gene TRBD1, 5 bases. Germline V gene data show CDR1 as MNHEY and CDR2 as SVGAGI. CDR3 length: 14 residues. The V and J ends lost 7 bases and 4 bases respectively, with 13 bases between them.

The table lists this clone with a count of one. The chain links TRBV7-8 to TRBJ2-7; D possibly corresponds to TRBD2 (5 bases). The germline V gene has CDR1 SGHVS and CDR2 FQNEAQ. Trimming cost V 0 bases and J 2 bases, with 14 bases left between them. The CDR3 sequence is 16 residues long. CDR3 loop: CASSLASGSGTYEQYF. The CDR3 DNA is TGTGCCAGCAGCTTAGCGTCAGGAAGCGGTACCTACGAGCAGTACTTC.

This chain uses TRBV6-1 with TRBJ2-3; D remains unclear. The CDR3 totals 13 residues. The germline gives CDR1 MNHNS, CDR2 SASEGT. V shed 7 bases and J shed 4 bases, with 12 bases lying between them. The CDR3 spells CASMSLGPDTQYF. The CDR3 region has the DNA TGTGCCAGCATGTCTCTGGGTCCAGATACGCAGTATTTT.

This CDR3 is CAWSVYRGVDEKLFF. For the CDR3, the DNA is TGTGCCTGGAGTGTTTACAGGGGTGTAGATGAAAAACTGTTTTTT. The chain employs TRBV30 and TRBJ1-4; the match to TRBD1 covers 7 bases. J gave up 6 bases and V 0 bases, and 7 bases lay outside the gene matches. CDR3 length equals 15 residues. CDR1 is GTSNPN and CDR2 is SVGIG in the germline V gene (reference sequence).

V gene TRBV9 combines with J gene TRBJ2-7; D is unresolved. V was clipped by 2 bases and J by 5 bases, with 14 bases between them. Germline V gene sequence: CDR1 SGDLS, CDR2 YYNGEE. This CDR3 comprises 14 residues. The CDR3 nucleotides are TGTGCCAGCAGCGTGGGCACAACCCCGAACGAGCAGTACTTC. It yields the protein CASSVGTTPNEQYF.

The J gene is TRBJ1-2, the V gene TRBV6-5; no clear D. The CDR3 consists of 13 residues. The germline V gene encodes CDR1 MNHEY and CDR2 SVGAGI. The V end was cut by 0 bases, the J end by 8 bases, with 10 bases between. The CDR3 DNA sequence: TGTGCCAGCAGTTACTCGAGGAGTAGAGGCTACACCTTC. Translated, it gives CASSYSRSRGYTF.

The V and J genes are TRBV5-6 and TRBJ1-4; TRBD1 aligns across 9 bases. V was clipped by 4 bases and J by 7 bases; unmatched bases: 5. There are 14 residues in the CDR3. From germline, CDR1 is SGHDT and CDR2 YYEEEE. As DNA, the CDR3 is TGTGCCAGCAGCCCGACAGGGGGAAGTGAAAAACTGTTTTTT. Amino acids: CASSPTGGSEKLFF.

This clone is a singleton in its sample. The chain joins TRBV11-3 to TRBJ2-3; 13 bases align to TRBD2. This CDR3 has 20 amino acids. The germline V gene encodes CDR1 SGHNT and CDR2 YENEEA. Germline trimming cut 5 bases from V and 2 bases from J; bases unmatched to any gene: 16. In DNA form, the CDR3 reads TGTGCCAGCAGCCTAGGGCTGCCTCGGGGACTAGCGGGGCCCACAGATACGCAGTATTTT. Amino acids: CASSLGLPRGLAGPTDTQYF.

V is TRBV5-1 and J is TRBJ1-1, with TRBD1 matching 8 bases. V shed 5 bases, J shed 7 bases, and the junction held 4 bases outside the gene matches. The length of the CDR3 is 12 residues. Germline-derived CDR1 and CDR2 are SGHRS and YFSETQ. CDR3 DNA sequence: TGCGCCAGCAGTGAGACAGGGGATGAAGCTTTCTTT. It is translated as CASSETGDEAFF.

This clone was seen once. The chain uses TRBV5-5 and TRBJ2-1, with D hard to call. The CDR3 covers 14 residues. Germline V gives CDR1 SGHKS, CDR2 YYEKEE (reference sequence). Trimming cost V 4 bases and J 5 bases, with 13 bases left between them. The CDR3: CASSLQYYNNEQFF. The CDR3 nucleotides are TGTGCCAGCAGCCTCCAGTATTACAACAATGAGCAGTTCTTC.

V usage is TRBV10-1 and J usage is TRBJ1-5; tentative D call: TRBD1 (5 bases). V was trimmed by 4 bases and J by 4 bases, leaving 20 bases between them. Germline V CDR1 and CDR2: WNHNN, SYGVQD (reference sequence). The CDR3 is made up of 17 amino acids. For the CDR3, the DNA is TGCGCCAGCAGTGTGAACAAATCCGGGACCCTAAATCAGCCCCAGCATTTT. It yields the protein CASSVNKSGTLNQPQHF.

The rearrangement joins TRBV5-6 to TRBJ1-2; TRBD1 matches at 9 bases. CDR1 and CDR2 from the germline V gene are SGHDT and YYEEEE. Trimming removed 5 bases from V and 6 bases from J; junction bases left unmatched: 5. This CDR3 spans 13 amino acids. The CDR3 DNA reads TGTGCCAGCAGACACAGGGGGCGGGATGGCTACACCTTC. Its protein product is CASRHRGRDGYTF.